The 15 T cell receptor beta chains listed next were all sequenced from one sample in a study of blood T cells in healthy people across ages. Sample-barcoded 5' priming and a J-beta primer mix drove a second PCR of 7 to 11 cycles. TCRdb re-derived calls from the 5' RACE reads in MiXCR, one entry per CDR3 protein. This sample carries roughly 410,000 distinct CDR3 sequences, roughly half of them seen once, and the ten largest clones take 51%. Sequenced sample: blood. The receptors come from a man aged 60-69 years in good health.

This chain uses TRBV7-2 with TRBJ2-7; TRBD2 aligns across 15 bases. Germline CDR1 reads SGHTA; CDR2 reads FQGNSA. The V and J ends lost 5 bases and 7 bases, in that order; junction bases with no gene match: 9. The CDR3 runs to 16 residues. The CDR3: CASSTSGTSGRMEQYF. In DNA form, the CDR3 reads TGTGCCAGCAGCACCTCAGGGACTAGCGGGAGGATGGAGCAGTACTTC. The whole variable domain, filled in from reference TRBV7-2 and TRBJ2-7, reads GAGVSQSPSNKVTEKGKDVELRCDPISGHTALYWYRQSLGQGLEFLIYFQGNSAPDKSGLPSDRFSAERTGGSVSTLTIQRTQQEDSAVYLCASSTSGTSGRMEQYFGPGTRLTVT.

The chain couples TRBV4-3 to TRBJ2-7; tentatively, D is TRBD2 (6 bases). Germline lookup yields CDR1 LGHNA and CDR2 YSLEER. The CDR3 is 18 amino acids. The ends were cut back, 0 bases at V and 7 bases at J, with 25 bases in the middle. The DNA of the CDR3 is TGCGCCAGCAGCCAAGATGAAGGGTTCGGGACTGGGGTGAGGGAGCAGTACTTC. Its protein is CASSQDEGFGTGVREQYF.

The rearrangement uses TRBV27 and TRBJ2-5, with D perhaps assigned TRBD1 or TRBD2 (5 bases each). The CDR3 contains 15 residues. The V end lost 5 bases, the J end lost 5 bases, and 18 bases lay between the germline ends. Per germline, CDR1 MNHEY and CDR2 SMNVEV (reference sequence). The CDR3 is CASSPRALKGETQYF. CDR3 coding DNA: TGTGCCAGCAGTCCGCGGGCCTTAAAGGGGGAGACCCAGTACTTC.

This chain joins TRBV7-2 and TRBJ2-5, with no clear D. The CDR3 spans 15 residues. Between the trimmed V and J ends, which lost 1 base and 2 bases, there was a span of 11 bases. Germline V gene data show CDR1 as SGHTA and CDR2 as FQGNSA. The CDR3 reads CASSLEWRPQETQYF. CDR3 DNA: TGTGCCAGCAGCTTAGAATGGCGCCCGCAAGAGACCCAGTACTTC.

The V gene is TRBV20-1, the J gene TRBJ2-5; 7 bases map to TRBD1. The CDR3 sequence is 15 residues long. V lost 0 bases to trimming and J lost 3 bases; unmatched junction nucleotides: 7. Germline V gene sequence: CDR1 DFQATT, CDR2 SNEGSKA (reference sequence). CDR3 sequence: CSARDPLDRKETQYF. The CDR3 DNA reads as TGCAGTGCTAGAGATCCCCTGGACAGGAAAGAGACCCAGTACTTC.

Only one count was recorded for this clonotype. J is TRBJ1-2 and V is TRBV21-1; the table's D call, TRBD1, has no DNA check behind it. TRBV21-1 is a pseudogene. This CDR3 has 13 amino acids. DNA of the CDR3: TGTGCCAGCAGCAGGGCAACCGGGTATGGCTACACCTTC. Encoded protein: CASSRATGYGYTF.

This clonotype was detected ten times or more. The rearrangement uses TRBV20-1 and TRBJ2-7; D tentatively fits TRBD1 or TRBD2 (6 bases each). The V and J ends lost 1 base and 7 bases respectively, with 11 bases between them. The germline gives CDR1 DFQATT, CDR2 SNEGSKA (reference sequence). The CDR3 sequence is 12 residues long. Here the CDR3 DNA reads TGCAGTGCTAGAGGGGGGGCTGGAGAGCAGTACTTC. This sequence encodes CSARGGAGEQYF.

The chain recombines TRBV6-2 or TRBV6-3 with TRBJ1-5; D remains unclear. This CDR3 spans 14 amino acids. Germline V gene data show CDR1 as MNHEY and CDR2 as SVGEGT. The ends were cut back, 5 bases at V and 9 bases at J, with 17 bases in the middle. DNA for the CDR3: TGTGCCAGCAGTAGGGATGACTCCTACAGGCCCCAGCATTTT. It codes for CASSRDDSYRPQHF.

V is TRBV5-1 and J is TRBJ2-3; 8 nucleotides match TRBD2. The germline CDR1 and CDR2 sequences are SGHRS and YFSETQ. V was pared by 3 bases and J by 6 bases, with 6 bases of the junction left unmatched. CDR3 length: 14 residues. The CDR3 nucleotides are TGCGCCAGCAGCTCTGGTGTAGCGGGGGATACGCAGTATTTT. Protein: CASSSGVAGDTQYF.

The chain combines TRBV6-1 with TRBJ2-1; D may correspond to TRBD1 or TRBD2 (5 bases each). This CDR3 has 14 amino acids. Germline lookup yields CDR1 MNHNS and CDR2 SASEGT. Trimming stripped 7 bases from V and 2 bases from J, with 12 bases between. The CDR3 DNA is TGTGCCAGCACCGACCCGGGGCCCTACAATGAGCAGTTCTTC. This gives the protein CASTDPGPYNEQFF.

This clonotype has only one observation. The chain joins TRBV29-1 to TRBJ1-4; possibly TRBD1 for D (6 bases). The CDR3 is made up of 14 amino acids. Germline V gene lookup returns CDR1 SQVTM and CDR2 ANQGSEA. V lost 7 bases to trimming and J lost 6 bases, with 18 bases between them. The CDR3 nucleotides are TGCAGCGCGTCCCCGACAGGAGCAGATGAAAAACTGTTTTTT. It yields the protein CSASPTGADEKLFF.

The rearrangement joins TRBV12-3 or TRBV12-4 to TRBJ1-2; tentatively, D is TRBD1 (5 bases). With 6 bases removed from V and 5 bases from J, the gap between germline ends came to 16 bases. CDR3 length equals 14 residues. CDR3 loop: CASSQNRLGYGYTF. CDR3 bases: TGTGCCAGCAGCCAAAACAGGCTTGGATATGGCTACACCTTC.

This clonotype has a count of ten or more. V gene TRBV20-1 combines with J gene TRBJ2-5; 8 bases match TRBD1. V dropped 3 bases and J dropped 6; count of bases not matched to a gene: 12. The CDR3 covers 15 residues. From germline, CDR1 is DFQATT and CDR2 SNEGSKA (reference sequence). This CDR3 reads CSARGGQGAVKTQYF. In nucleotides, the CDR3 is TGCAGTGCTAGGGGGGGCCAGGGGGCCGTTAAGACCCAGTACTTC.

In regard to this clonotype: The germline gene is not matched at one end of the junction; a read error may be the cause. The chain employs TRBV2 and TRBJ2-7, with a weak D call TRBD1 (6 bases). CDR3 length equals 15 residues. The germline V gene has CDR1 SNHLY and CDR2 FYNNEI. The chain's CDR3 is CAGSEGAGDLHEQYF. Written as DNA, the CDR3 is TGTGCCGGCAGTGAAGGGGCAGGGGATCTACACGAGCAGTACTTC.

The chain combines TRBV7-2 with TRBJ1-2; D is perhaps TRBD1 (6 bases). The germline V gene has CDR1 SGHTA and CDR2 FQGNSA. The CDR3 is 13 amino acids. With 1 base removed from V and 9 bases from J, the gap between germline ends came to 12 bases. The CDR3 DNA sequence: TGTGCCAGCAGCTTAGGGCAGGGGAATCGCTACACCTTC. Translated, it gives CASSLGQGNRYTF.